This T cell receptor (beta chain) was identified in a study of CD8 T cells in Susac syndrome. Whole-study findings and limits: It was acknowledged in the study that its TCR sequencing and HLA analysis involved a relatively small number of individuals.

The sample holds one count of this clonotype. What it binds is unknown. This CDR3 has 20 residues. V lost 3 bases and J 0 bases, leaving 24 bases between the germline ends. Random hexamers served to reverse transcribe about 0.5 to 1 ug RNA. TCRdb re-analysed the immunoSEQ multiplex PCR reads in MiXCR, keeping a single row per CDR3 protein. This table holds 300,000 to 350,000 distinct CDR3 sequences, approximately 90% found once. TEMRA cells were FACS-enriched and CD8+ and CD4+ T cells negatively isolated. This receptor was identified in a human donor with multiple sclerosis. Sequencing input: CD4+ T cells from PBMCs. The J gene is TRBJ1-3, the V gene TRBV23-1; no clear D. TRBV23-1 is classed as an ORF, of uncertain function. In DNA, the CDR3 is TGCGCCAGCAGTCACCCCCGTTTTTTCAGCTCTGACTACTCTGGAAACACCATATATTTT. The encoded protein is CASSHPRFFSSDYSGNTIYF.